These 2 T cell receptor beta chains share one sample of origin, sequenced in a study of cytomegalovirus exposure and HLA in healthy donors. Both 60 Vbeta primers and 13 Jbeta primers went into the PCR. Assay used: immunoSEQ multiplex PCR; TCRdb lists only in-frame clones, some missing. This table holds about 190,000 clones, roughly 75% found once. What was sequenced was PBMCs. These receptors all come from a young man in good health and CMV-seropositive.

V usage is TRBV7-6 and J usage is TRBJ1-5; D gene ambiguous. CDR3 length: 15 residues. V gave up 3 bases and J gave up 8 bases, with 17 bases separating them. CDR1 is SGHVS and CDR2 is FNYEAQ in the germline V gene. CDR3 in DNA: TGTGCCAGCAGCTTCCGCCCCCGGGTAATCAAGCCCCAGCATTTT. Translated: CASSFRPRVIKPQHF.

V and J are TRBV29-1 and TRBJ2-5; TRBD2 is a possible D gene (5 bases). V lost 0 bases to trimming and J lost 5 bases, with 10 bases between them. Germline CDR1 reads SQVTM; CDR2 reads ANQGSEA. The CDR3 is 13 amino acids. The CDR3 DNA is TGCAGCGTTGAAGATAGGGCGGGCGAGACCCAGTACTTC. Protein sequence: CSVEDRAGETQYF. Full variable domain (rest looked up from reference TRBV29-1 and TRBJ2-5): SAVISQKPSRDICQRGTSLTIQCQVDSQVTMMFWYRQQPGQSLTLIATANQGSEATYESGFVIDKFPISRPNLTFSTLTVSNMSPEDSSIYLCSVEDRAGETQYFGPGTRLLVL.